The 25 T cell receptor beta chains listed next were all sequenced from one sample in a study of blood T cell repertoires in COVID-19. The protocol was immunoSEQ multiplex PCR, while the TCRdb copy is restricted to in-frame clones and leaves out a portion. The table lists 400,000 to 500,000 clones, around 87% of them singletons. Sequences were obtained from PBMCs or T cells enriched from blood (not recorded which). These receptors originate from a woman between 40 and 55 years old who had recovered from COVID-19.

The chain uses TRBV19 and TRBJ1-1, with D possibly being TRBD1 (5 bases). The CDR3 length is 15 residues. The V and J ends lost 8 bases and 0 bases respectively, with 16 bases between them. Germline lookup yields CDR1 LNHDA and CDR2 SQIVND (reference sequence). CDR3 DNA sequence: TGTGCCAGTCTACAGGTCCGTGGCATGAACACTGAAGCTTTCTTT. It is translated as CASLQVRGMNTEAFF.

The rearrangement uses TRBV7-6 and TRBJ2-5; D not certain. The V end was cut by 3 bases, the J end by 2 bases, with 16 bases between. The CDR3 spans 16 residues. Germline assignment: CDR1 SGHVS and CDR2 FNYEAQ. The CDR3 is CASSFEVLGPQETQYF. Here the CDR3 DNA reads TGTGCCAGCAGCTTTGAGGTGCTGGGTCCTCAAGAGACCCAGTACTTC.

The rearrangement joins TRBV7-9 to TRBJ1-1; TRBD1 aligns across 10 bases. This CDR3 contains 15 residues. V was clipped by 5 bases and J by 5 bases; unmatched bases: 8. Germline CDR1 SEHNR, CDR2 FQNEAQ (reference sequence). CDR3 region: CASSPLTGGDTEAFF. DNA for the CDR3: TGTGCCAGCAGCCCTTTGACAGGGGGCGATACTGAAGCTTTCTTT.

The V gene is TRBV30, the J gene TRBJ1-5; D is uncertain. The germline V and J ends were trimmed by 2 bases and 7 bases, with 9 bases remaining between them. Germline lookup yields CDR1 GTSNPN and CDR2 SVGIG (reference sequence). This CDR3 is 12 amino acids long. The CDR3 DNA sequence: TGTGCCTGGAGTTGGGAGGGCCAGCCCCAGCATTTT. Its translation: CAWSWEGQPQHF.

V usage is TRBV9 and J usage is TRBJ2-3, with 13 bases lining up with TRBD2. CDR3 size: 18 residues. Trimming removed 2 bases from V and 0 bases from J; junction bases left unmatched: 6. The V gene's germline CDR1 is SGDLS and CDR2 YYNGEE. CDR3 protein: CASSVGTSGDPSTDTQYF. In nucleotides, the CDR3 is TGTGCCAGCAGCGTCGGGACTAGCGGGGACCCTAGCACAGATACGCAGTATTTT.

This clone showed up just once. CDR3 DNA sequence: TGCGCCAGCAGTGAAGGGACTATTCTGTACTTC. It translates to CASSEGTILYF. The chain carries TRBV10-1 and TRBJ2-7, with TRBD2 identical over 7 bases. J lost 12 bases, V lost 3 bases, and 5 bases had no gene match. This CDR3 region has 11 residues. CDR1 and CDR2 (germline): WNHNN, SYGVQD (reference sequence).

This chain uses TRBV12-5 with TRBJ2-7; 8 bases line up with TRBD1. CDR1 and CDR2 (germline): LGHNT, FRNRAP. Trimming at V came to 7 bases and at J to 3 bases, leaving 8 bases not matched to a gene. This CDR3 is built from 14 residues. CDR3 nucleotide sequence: TGTGCTAGTGCCCCTGGGACAGGCAGCTACGAGCAGTACTTC. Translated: CASAPGTGSYEQYF.

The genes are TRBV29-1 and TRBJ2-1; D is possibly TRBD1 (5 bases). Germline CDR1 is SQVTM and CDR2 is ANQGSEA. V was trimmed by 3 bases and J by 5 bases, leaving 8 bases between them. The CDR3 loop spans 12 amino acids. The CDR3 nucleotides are TGCAGCGTTGAGGGCAGGGACAATGAGCAGTTCTTC. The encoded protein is CSVEGRDNEQFF.

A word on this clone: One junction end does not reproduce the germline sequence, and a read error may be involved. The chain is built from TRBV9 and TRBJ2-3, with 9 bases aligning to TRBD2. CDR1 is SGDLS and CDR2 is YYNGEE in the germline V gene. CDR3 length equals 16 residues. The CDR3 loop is CASSVSGGTSKDTQYF. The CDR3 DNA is TGTGCCAGCAGCGTATCTGGTGGGACTAGCAAAGATACGCAGTATTTT. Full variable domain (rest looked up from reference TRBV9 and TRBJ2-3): DSGVTQTPKHLITATGQRVTLRCSPRSGDLSVYWYQQSLDQGLQFLIQYYNGEERAKGNILERFSAQQFPDLHSELNLSSLELGDSALYFCASSVSGGTSKDTQYFGPGTRLTVL.

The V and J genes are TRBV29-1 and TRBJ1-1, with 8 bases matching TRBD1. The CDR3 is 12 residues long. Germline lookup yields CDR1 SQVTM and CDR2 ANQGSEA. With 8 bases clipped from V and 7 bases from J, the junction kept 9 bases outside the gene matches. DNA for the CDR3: TGCAGCTATGAACAGGGGGTGGGTGAAGCTTTCTTT. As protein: CSYEQGVGEAFF.

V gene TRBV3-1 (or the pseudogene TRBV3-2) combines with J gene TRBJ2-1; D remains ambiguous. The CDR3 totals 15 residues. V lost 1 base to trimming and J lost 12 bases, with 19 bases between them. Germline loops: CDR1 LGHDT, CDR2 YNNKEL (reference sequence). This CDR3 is CASSQVSQAVFPQFF. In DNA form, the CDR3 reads TGTGCCAGCAGCCAAGTATCTCAGGCCGTCTTTCCGCAGTTCTTC.

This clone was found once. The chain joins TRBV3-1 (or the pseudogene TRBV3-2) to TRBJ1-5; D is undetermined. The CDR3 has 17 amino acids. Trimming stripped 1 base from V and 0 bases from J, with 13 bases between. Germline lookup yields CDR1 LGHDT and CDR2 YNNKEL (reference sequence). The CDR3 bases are TGTGCCAGCAGCCAAGGAGCCAGGCCTTATAGCAATCAGCCCCAGCATTTT. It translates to CASSQGARPYSNQPQHF.

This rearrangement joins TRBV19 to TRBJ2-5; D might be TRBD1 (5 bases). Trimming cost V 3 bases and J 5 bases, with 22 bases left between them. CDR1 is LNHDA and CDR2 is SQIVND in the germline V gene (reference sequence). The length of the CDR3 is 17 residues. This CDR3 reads CASSISHRQGSWETQYF. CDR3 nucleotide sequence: TGTGCCAGTAGTATTTCCCACCGGCAGGGTAGTTGGGAGACCCAGTACTTC.

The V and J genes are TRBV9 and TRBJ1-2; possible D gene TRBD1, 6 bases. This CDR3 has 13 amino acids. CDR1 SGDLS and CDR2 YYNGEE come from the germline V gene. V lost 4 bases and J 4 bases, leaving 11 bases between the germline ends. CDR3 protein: CASSLQGIYGYTF. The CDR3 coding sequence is TGTGCCAGCAGCCTCCAGGGGATCTATGGCTACACCTTC.

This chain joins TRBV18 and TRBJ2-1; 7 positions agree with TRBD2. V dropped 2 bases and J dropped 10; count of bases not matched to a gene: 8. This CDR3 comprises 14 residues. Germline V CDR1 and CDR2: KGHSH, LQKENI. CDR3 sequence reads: CASSPGRESREQFF. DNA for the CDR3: TGTGCCAGCTCACCAGGGCGGGAGTCAAGAGAGCAGTTCTTC.

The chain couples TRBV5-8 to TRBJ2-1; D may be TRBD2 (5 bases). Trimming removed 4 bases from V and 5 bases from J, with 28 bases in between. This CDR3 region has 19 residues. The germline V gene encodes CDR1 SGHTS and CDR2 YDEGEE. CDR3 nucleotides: TGTGCCAGCAGCCCCCGAGGGAGCGGAGCGACCCTCTTCGACAATGAGCAGTTCTTC. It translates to CASSPRGSGATLFDNEQFF.

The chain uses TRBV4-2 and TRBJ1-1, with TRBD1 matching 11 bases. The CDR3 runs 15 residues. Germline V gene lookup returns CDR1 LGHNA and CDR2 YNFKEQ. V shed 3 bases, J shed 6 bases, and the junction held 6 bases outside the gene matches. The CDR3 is CASSQRDRGVPEAFF. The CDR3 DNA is TGTGCCAGCAGCCAGAGGGACAGGGGGGTACCTGAAGCTTTCTTT.

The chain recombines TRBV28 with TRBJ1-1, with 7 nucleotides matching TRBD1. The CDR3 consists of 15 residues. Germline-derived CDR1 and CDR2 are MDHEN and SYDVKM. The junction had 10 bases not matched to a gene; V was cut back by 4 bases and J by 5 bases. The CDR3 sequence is CASSSLQGMGTEAFF. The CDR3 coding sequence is TGTGCCAGCAGTTCTTTACAGGGGATGGGGACTGAAGCTTTCTTT.

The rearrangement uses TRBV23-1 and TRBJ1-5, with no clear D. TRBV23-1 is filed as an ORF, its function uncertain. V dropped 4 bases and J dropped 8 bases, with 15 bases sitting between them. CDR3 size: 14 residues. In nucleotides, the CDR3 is TGCGCCAGCAGTCGTGACGGGAGTAGTGAGCCCCAGCATTTT. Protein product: CASSRDGSSEPQHF.

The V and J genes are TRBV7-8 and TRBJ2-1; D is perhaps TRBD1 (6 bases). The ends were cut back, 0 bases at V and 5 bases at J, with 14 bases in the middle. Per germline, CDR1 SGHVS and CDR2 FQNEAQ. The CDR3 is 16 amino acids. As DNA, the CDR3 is TGTGCCAGCAGCTTAGCGGGGGCAGGGGCTAACAATGAGCAGTTCTTC. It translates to CASSLAGAGANNEQFF.

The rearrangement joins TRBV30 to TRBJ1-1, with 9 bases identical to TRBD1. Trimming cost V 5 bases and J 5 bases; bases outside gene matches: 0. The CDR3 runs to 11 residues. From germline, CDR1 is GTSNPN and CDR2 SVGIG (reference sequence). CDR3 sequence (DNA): TGTGCCTGGGGACAGGGGACTGAAGCTTTCTTT. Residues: CAWGQGTEAFF.

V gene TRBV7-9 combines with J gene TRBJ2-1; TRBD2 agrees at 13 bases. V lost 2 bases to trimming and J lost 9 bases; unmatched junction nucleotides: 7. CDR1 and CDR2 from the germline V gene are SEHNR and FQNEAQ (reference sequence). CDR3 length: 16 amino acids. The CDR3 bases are TGTGCCAGCAGCTTACTACTAGCGGGAGGGCCGGGTGAGCAGTTCTTC. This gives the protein CASSLLLAGGPGEQFF. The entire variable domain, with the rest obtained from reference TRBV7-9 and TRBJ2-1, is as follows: DTGVSQNPRHKITKRGQNVTFRCDPISEHNRLYWYRQTLGQGPEFLTYFQNEAQLEKSRLLSDRFSAERPKGSFSTLEIQRTEQGDSAMYLCASSLLLAGGPGEQFFGPGTRLTVL.

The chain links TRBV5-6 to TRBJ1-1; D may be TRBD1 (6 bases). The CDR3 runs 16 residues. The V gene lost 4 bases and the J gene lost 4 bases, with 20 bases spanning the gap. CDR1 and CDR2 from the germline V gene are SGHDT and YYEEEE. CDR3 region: CASSGMTGRSGTEAFF. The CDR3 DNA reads TGTGCCAGCAGCGGCATGACAGGCCGATCAGGCACTGAAGCTTTCTTT.

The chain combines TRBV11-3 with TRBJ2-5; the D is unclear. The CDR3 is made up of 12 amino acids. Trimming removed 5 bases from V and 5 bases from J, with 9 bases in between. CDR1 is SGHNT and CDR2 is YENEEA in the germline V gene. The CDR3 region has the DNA TGTGCCAGCAGCGTCCCGTCGGAGACCCAGTACTTC. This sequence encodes CASSVPSETQYF. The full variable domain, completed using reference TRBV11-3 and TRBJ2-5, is EAGVVQSPRYKIIEKKQPVAFWCNPISGHNTLYWYLQNLGQGPELLIRYENEEAVDDSQLPKDRFSAERLKGVDSTLKIQPAELGDSAVYLCASSVPSETQYFGPGTRLLVL.

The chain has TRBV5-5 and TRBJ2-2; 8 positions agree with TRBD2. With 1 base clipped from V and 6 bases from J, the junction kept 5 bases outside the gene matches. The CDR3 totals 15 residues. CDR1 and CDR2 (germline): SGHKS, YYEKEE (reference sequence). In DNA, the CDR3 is TGTGCCAGCAGCTTGATCGGGAGGGCCGCCGGGGAGCTGTTTTTT. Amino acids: CASSLIGRAAGELFF.